The 19 T cell receptor beta chains reported below all come from one sample, sequenced in a study of cytomegalovirus exposure and HLA in healthy donors. It was with 60 Vbeta and 13 Jbeta primers that the PCR ran. Libraries were prepared by immunoSEQ multiplex PCR; TCRdb keeps only in-frame clonotypes and omits some of them. The table lists under 200,000 clones, about 88% of them singletons, with about 2.5% in the top ten. The material sequenced was PBMCs. Receptor source: a man aged 25-45 years in good health and CMV-seropositive.

This chain connects TRBV7-9 to TRBJ2-7; 14 bases map to TRBD2. The CDR3 sequence is 15 residues long. V was clipped by 5 bases and J by 5 bases; unmatched bases: 5. Looked up from germline, CDR1 is SEHNR and CDR2 is FQNEAQ (reference sequence). The CDR3 reads CASSGGLAGENEQYF. Written as DNA, the CDR3 is TGTGCCAGCAGCGGGGGACTAGCGGGAGAAAACGAGCAGTACTTC.

The rearrangement uses TRBV19 and TRBJ2-6; maybe TRBD1 (5 bases). CDR3 length equals 14 residues. Germline V CDR1 and CDR2: LNHDA, SQIVND (reference sequence). V lost 5 bases and J lost 2, with 7 bases in between. The CDR3 protein is CASSRQPGANVLTF. The CDR3 DNA is TGTGCCAGTAGTCGACAGCCTGGGGCCAACGTCCTGACTTTC. Full variable domain (outside the CDR3, taken from reference TRBV19 and TRBJ2-6): DGGITQSPKYLFRKEGQNVTLSCEQNLNHDAMYWYRQDPGQGLRLIYYSQIVNDFQKGDIAEGYSVSREKKESFPLTVTSAQKNPTAFYLCASSRQPGANVLTFGAGSRLTVL.

The rearrangement joins TRBV5-1 to TRBJ1-1, with a possible D match to TRBD1 (5 bases). In germline, CDR1 is SGHRS, CDR2 YFSETQ. The CDR3 sequence is 15 residues long. The V gene lost 4 bases and the J gene lost 1 base, with 14 bases spanning the gap. In DNA, the CDR3 is TGCGCCAGCAGCAGCTACTCAGGGAAGAACACTGAAGCTTTCTTT. It codes for CASSSYSGKNTEAFF.

J is TRBJ2-3 and V is TRBV11-3; TRBD2 matches 8 bases. Per the germline V gene, CDR1 is SGHNT and CDR2 is YENEEA. This CDR3 comprises 14 residues. V lost 5 bases to trimming and J lost 6 bases; unmatched junction nucleotides: 7. CDR3 coding DNA: TGTGCCAGCAGCGCCCCCGGGAGGGGGGATACGCAGTATTTT. It yields the protein CASSAPGRGDTQYF. Full variable domain (missing parts from reference TRBV11-3 and TRBJ2-3): EAGVVQSPRYKIIEKKQPVAFWCNPISGHNTLYWYLQNLGQGPELLIRYENEEAVDDSQLPKDRFSAERLKGVDSTLKIQPAELGDSAVYLCASSAPGRGDTQYFGPGTRLTVL.

The rearrangement uses TRBV2 and TRBJ2-5, with 7 bases lining up with TRBD2. J lost 5 bases, V lost 7 bases, and 10 bases had no gene match. The CDR3 loop spans 14 amino acids. Germline CDR1 SNHLY, CDR2 FYNNEI. The CDR3: CASTITGGYETQYF. CDR3 nucleotide sequence: TGTGCCAGCACCATAACGGGAGGCTATGAGACCCAGTACTTC.

The chain joins TRBV6-6 to TRBJ1-1, with a tentative D call TRBD1 (6 bases). Trimming shortened V by 6 bases and J by 2 bases, and 10 bases separated the two germline ends. This CDR3 contains 13 residues. The V gene's germline CDR1 is MNHNY and CDR2 SVGAGI (reference sequence). The CDR3 nucleotides read TGTGCCAGCAGCCCGACAGGCAACACTGAAGCTTTCTTT. Amino acid sequence: CASSPTGNTEAFF.

The chain carries TRBV7-9 and TRBJ2-5, with 7 bases fitting TRBD1. The J call may be wrong; the DNA end is better matched by TRBJ2-7. The CDR3 has 14 residues. Per the germline V gene, CDR1 is SEHNR and CDR2 is FQNEAQ (reference sequence). The CDR3, as DNA: TGTGCCAGCAGCCCCGGGACAGACCTATACGAGCAGTACTTC. Translated, it gives CASSPGTDLYEQYF.

The J gene is TRBJ2-2, the V gene TRBV11-3; D possibly corresponds to TRBD1 (6 bases). The germline V gene encodes CDR1 SGHNT and CDR2 YENEEA. V was shortened by 3 bases and J by 7 bases, with 15 bases between the two germline ends. The CDR3 is 15 amino acids. CDR3 bases: TGTGCCAGCAGCTTGGGGACACTTTGGCGCGGGGAGCTGTTTTTT. Translated, it gives CASSLGTLWRGELFF.

The chain is built from TRBV27 and TRBJ2-3; 11 bases match TRBD2. This CDR3 contains 15 residues. The J segment lost 3 bases and the V segment lost 5 bases, leaving 4 bases of the junction unmatched. Germline-derived CDR1 and CDR2 are MNHEY and SMNVEV (reference sequence). CDR3 in DNA: TGTGCCAGCAGTACATTAGCGGGAGGGACAGATACGCAGTATTTT. Its translation: CASSTLAGGTDTQYF.

This chain connects TRBV18 to TRBJ2-1; D is perhaps TRBD2 (5 bases). V dropped 6 bases and J dropped 3 bases, with 12 bases sitting between them. CDR1 and CDR2 from the germline V gene are KGHSH and LQKENI. The CDR3 loop spans 14 amino acids. The CDR3 region is CASSLDYRYNEQFF. CDR3 in DNA: TGTGCCAGCTCGCTAGACTACCGCTACAATGAGCAGTTCTTC.

This chain links TRBV19 with TRBJ2-1, with 7 nucleotides matching TRBD2. The CDR3 spans 16 residues. Germline CDR1 is LNHDA and CDR2 is SQIVND (reference sequence). V shed 6 bases, J shed 9 bases, and the junction held 17 bases outside the gene matches. This chain's CDR3 is CASRWGVSGRNGEQFF. CDR3 nucleotide sequence: TGTGCCAGTAGATGGGGCGTGTCCGGGAGGAACGGTGAGCAGTTCTTC.

The chain couples TRBV9 to TRBJ2-1; 8 bases fit TRBD2. The CDR3 runs to 17 residues. From germline, CDR1 is SGDLS and CDR2 YYNGEE. V lost 4 bases to trimming and J lost 6 bases; unmatched junction nucleotides: 15. Written as DNA, the CDR3 is TGTGCCAGCAGCCCAACATCACCCGGGAGGGCCAGCAATGAGCAGTTCTTC. It encodes CASSPTSPGRASNEQFF. The variable domain in full, with the rest retrieved from reference TRBV9 and TRBJ2-1, is DSGVTQTPKHLITATGQRVTLRCSPRSGDLSVYWYQQSLDQGLQFLIQYYNGEERAKGNILERFSAQQFPDLHSELNLSSLELGDSALYFCASSPTSPGRASNEQFFGPGTRLTVL.

The rearrangement joins TRBV4-1 to TRBJ2-7; D is unresolved. The CDR3 runs 14 residues. V was pared by 0 bases and J by 0 bases, with 6 bases between. Germline V gene lookup returns CDR1 MGHRA and CDR2 YSYEKL. The CDR3 sequence is CASSQEFLSYEQYF. Here the CDR3 DNA reads TGCGCCAGCAGCCAAGAATTCCTCTCCTACGAGCAGTACTTC.

The chain is built from TRBV5-1 and TRBJ2-5, with D possibly being TRBD2 (6 bases). Trimming shortened V by 4 bases and J by 1 base, and 20 bases separated the two germline ends. Germline loops: CDR1 SGHRS, CDR2 YFSETQ. This CDR3 comprises 17 residues. CDR3 DNA: TGCGCCAGCAGCCCGGGAGCCAACAGTGGGGCCCAAGAGACCCAGTACTTC. Its translation: CASSPGANSGAQETQYF. The variable domain in full, completed from reference TRBV5-1 and TRBJ2-5, reads KAGVTQTPRYLIKTRGQQVTLSCSPISGHRSVSWYQQTPGQGLQFLFEYFSETQRNKGNFPGRFSGRQFSNSRSEMNVSTLELGDSALYLCASSPGANSGAQETQYFGPGTRLLVL.

This clone was detected only once. The chain combines TRBV7-6 with TRBJ2-1, with 7 nucleotides matching TRBD1. The CDR3 has 16 residues. CDR1 is SGHVS, CDR2 FNYEAQ, per germline. Trimming removed 1 base from V and 3 bases from J; junction bases left unmatched: 6. The CDR3 region is CASSLGGGEVYNEQFF. The CDR3 DNA sequence: TGTGCCAGCAGCTTAGGAGGGGGCGAAGTCTACAATGAGCAGTTCTTC.

The genes are TRBV2 and TRBJ1-1; D is perhaps TRBD1 (6 bases). V was shortened by 3 bases and J by 0 bases, with 8 bases between the two germline ends. CDR1 and CDR2 from the germline V gene are SNHLY and FYNNEI. The CDR3 covers 14 residues. The CDR3 protein is CASSDYRVNTEAFF. DNA for the CDR3: TGTGCCAGCAGTGATTACAGGGTGAACACTGAAGCTTTCTTT.

This clone was seen only once. This sample also contains other DNA sequences that code for the same CDR3. The J gene is TRBJ2-7, the V gene TRBV5-1; 8 nucleotides agree with TRBD2. CDR1 and CDR2 from the germline V gene are SGHRS and YFSETQ. With 5 bases clipped from V and 4 bases from J, the junction kept 11 bases outside the gene matches. The CDR3 is made up of 15 amino acids. CDR3 amino acids: CASRPGLAREYEQYF. The CDR3 nucleotides are TGCGCCAGCAGACCTGGACTAGCAAGGGAGTACGAGCAGTACTTC.

This rearrangement joins TRBV27 to TRBJ2-1; unclear D gene. This CDR3 has 15 amino acids. Trimming shortened V by 6 bases and J by 0 bases, and 12 bases separated the two germline ends. Germline V gene lookup returns CDR1 MNHEY and CDR2 SMNVEV (reference sequence). The CDR3 nucleotides read TGTGCCAGCAGATTCTTAAGCTACTCCTACAATGAGCAGTTCTTC. Amino acids: CASRFLSYSYNEQFF.

The V call is TRBV2, the J call TRBJ1-2, with D perhaps TRBD1 (6 bases). Trimming stripped 7 bases from V and 7 bases from J, with 16 bases between. In germline, CDR1 is SNHLY, CDR2 FYNNEI. The CDR3 contains 13 residues. The CDR3, as DNA: TGTGCCAGCAACCCTCAGGGGAAGGGTGGCTACACCTTC. Encoded protein: CASNPQGKGGYTF.